This TCR beta chain comes out of a study of a mutant IDH1 vaccine in newly diagnosed glioma. Study-wide background: Previous care, which was radiotherapy, temozolomide, or both, most often involved both.

Germline V gene lookup returns CDR1 SGHRS and CDR2 YFSETQ. The ends lost 4 bases at V and 5 bases at J; junction bases unmatched: 5. The CDR3 loop spans 13 amino acids. Time point in this sample: week 35, safety follow-up. In every dose of vaccine, 300 ug of mutant IDH1 20-mer peptide was given alongside topical imiquimod. Administration of eight vaccinations to patients took place in weeks 1, 3, 5, 7, 11, 15, 19, 23. About this clone: The antigen is not known.

Only in-frame clones appear in the TCRdb table, and some are missing; sequencing was by immunoSEQ multiplex PCR. The table includes about 50,000 clones, roughly 92% detected once. The receptor comes from a man aged 50-60 years with glioma. The chain joins TRBV5-1 to TRBJ1-2, with 7 positions matching TRBD1. The sample in question was PBMCs, obtained from a glioma patient whose treatment included an IDH1 peptide vaccine. The CDR3 DNA follows: TGCGCCAGCAGCGGGGGGACAGAGTATGGCTACACCTTC. It encodes CASSGGTEYGYTF.